This T cell receptor (beta chain) appears in the sequencing data of a study of cytomegalovirus exposure and HLA in healthy donors. Study background: Of the donors genotyped, approximately 400 in all, 75% to 85% fell in the Caucasian-associated ancestry cluster.

Primers included in the PCR were 60 Vbeta and 13 Jbeta primers. Profiling relied on immunoSEQ multiplex PCR, and the TCRdb table lists in-frame clones only, not all of them. This specimen shows around 97,000 clones; the ten leading clones hold around 3.5%. General study findings and limits: The productive fraction for most TCR beta V segments was about 90% or about 30% in an earlier analysis. Presence/absence comparisons presumed near-even sequencing depth among donors.

The CDR3 sequence is 16 residues long. J gave up 2 bases and V 4 bases, and 8 bases lay outside the gene matches. Looked up from germline, CDR1 is MGHRA and CDR2 is YSYEKL. As regards this clone: The antigen is not known.

The V gene is TRBV4-1, the J gene TRBJ1-1; 9 bases agree with TRBD1. The material sequenced was PBMCs. This sequence was found in a man between 35 and 55 years old in good health and CMV-seronegative. CDR3 residues: CASSREPGQGNTEAFF. CDR3 coding DNA: TGCGCCAGCAGCCGAGAACCGGGACAGGGTAACACTGAAGCTTTCTTT.